The 12 T cell receptor beta chains below all came from one sample that was sequenced in a study of long-term antiretroviral therapy in people with HIV. It was version v3.0 of the immunoSEQ assay that was run at survey level. Repertoires were generated with immunoSEQ multiplex PCR, while TCRdb's copy carries only in-frame clones and drops some. The sample shows 20,000 to 30,000 clones, 81% of them seen only once. Sequencing was performed on unsorted PBMCs, taken at the start of antiretroviral therapy, before treatment. Receptor source: a woman younger than 30 with HIV.

This clone came up once. CDR3 region: CASSPGGSRMDEQFF. CDR3 bases: TGTGCCAGCAGCCCGGGGGGTAGCCGGATGGATGAGCAGTTCTTC. This chain uses TRBV7-3 with TRBJ2-1; 7 bases fit TRBD2. The trim removed 5 bases at V and 8 bases at J, leaving 12 bases unmatched. Germline assignment: CDR1 SGHTA and CDR2 FQGTGA. The length of the CDR3 is 15 residues. The full variable domain, its missing parts supplied by reference TRBV7-3 and TRBJ2-1, is GAGVSQTPSNKVTEKGKYVELRCDPISGHTALYWYRQSLGQGPEFLIYFQGTGAADDSGLPNDRFFAVRPEGSVSTLKIQRTERGDSAVYLCASSPGGSRMDEQFFGPGTRLTVL.

This chain uses TRBV11-2 with TRBJ2-1; D uncertain. CDR1 and CDR2 from the germline V gene are SGHAT and FQNNGV. The V and J ends lost 2 bases and 8 bases respectively, with 16 bases between them. This CDR3 has 15 residues. CDR3: CASSLIGSTVDEQFF. The CDR3 nucleotides read TGTGCCAGCAGCTTAATCGGGTCGACCGTTGATGAGCAGTTCTTC. The full variable domain, with the rest looked up from reference TRBV11-2 and TRBJ2-1, is EAGVAQSPRYKIIEKRQSVAFWCNPISGHATLYWYQQILGQGPKLLIQFQNNGVVDDSQLPKDRFSAERLKGVDSTLKIQPAKLEDSAVYLCASSLIGSTVDEQFFGPGTRLTVL.

The gene calls are TRBV4-3 and TRBJ1-1, with TRBD1 matching over 8 bases. Trimming at V came to 0 bases and at J to 7 bases, leaving 10 bases not matched to a gene. Per the germline V gene, CDR1 is LGHNA and CDR2 is YSLEER. The CDR3 contains 16 residues. The CDR3 coding sequence is TGCGCCAGCAGCCAAGATCAGGGGGCTAAGGTGAATGAAGCTTTCTTT. As protein: CASSQDQGAKVNEAFF.

The chain employs TRBV7-9 and TRBJ1-2, with D possibly matching TRBD1 (5 bases). The CDR3 contains 13 residues. V lost 7 bases and J 7 bases, leaving 16 bases between the germline ends. Germline CDR1 and CDR2: SEHNR and FQNEAQ (reference sequence). The CDR3 loop reads CASTRQLLGGYTF. In nucleotides, the CDR3 is TGTGCCAGCACCAGACAGTTGTTAGGTGGCTACACCTTC.

This clone was picked up a small number of times. This chain connects TRBV30 to TRBJ2-7; 10 bases line up with TRBD1. The CDR3 loop spans 13 amino acids. Losses at the gene ends were 3 bases for V and 3 bases for J; bases not matched to a gene: 2. Germline CDR1 and CDR2: GTSNPN and SVGIG (reference sequence). This chain's CDR3 is CAWRRTGGYEQYF. CDR3 DNA sequence: TGTGCCTGGAGGAGGACAGGGGGCTACGAGCAGTACTTC.

This chain uses TRBV6-5 with TRBJ2-7; 9 bases are a match to TRBD1. The CDR3 sequence is 14 residues long. The germline CDR1 and CDR2 sequences are MNHEY and SVGAGI. J was trimmed by 5 bases and V by 5 bases; bases with no gene match: 7. The CDR3 nucleotides read TGTGCCAGCAGTCTATCCGGGACAGGGAACGAGCAGTACTTC. Translation: CASSLSGTGNEQYF.

The V and J genes are TRBV7-2 and TRBJ2-5, with a possible D match to TRBD2 (6 bases). The CDR3 is 16 residues long. The ends were cut back, 4 bases at V and 0 bases at J, with 15 bases in the middle. The germline V gene encodes CDR1 SGHTA and CDR2 FQGNSA. The CDR3 reads CASSSLGLVYQETQYF. The CDR3 DNA is TGTGCCAGCAGCTCCTTGGGACTGGTGTACCAAGAGACCCAGTACTTC.

The chain combines TRBV11-2 with TRBJ1-2, with 8 bases that match TRBD1. The CDR3 totals 13 residues. Germline V gives CDR1 SGHAT, CDR2 FQNNGV. The trim removed 5 bases at V and 7 bases at J, leaving 6 bases unmatched. CDR3 in DNA: TGTGCCAGCAGCCAACAGCAGGGGGCTGGCTACACCTTC. It is translated as CASSQQQGAGYTF.

The rearrangement links TRBV7-6 to TRBJ2-7, with 8 bases identical to TRBD2. The CDR3 has 17 amino acids. Germline CDR1 and CDR2: SGHVS and FNYEAQ. V gave up 0 bases and J gave up 1 base; unmatched junction bases: 8. CDR3 in DNA: TGTGCCAGCAGCTTAGCCCCTGTGAGCGGGGGTTCCTACGAGCAGTACTTC. This encodes CASSLAPVSGGSYEQYF.

The chain carries TRBV30 and TRBJ1-5, with D unresolved. V gave up 2 bases and J gave up 6 bases, with 8 bases separating them. The CDR3 has 12 residues. Germline V gene lookup returns CDR1 GTSNPN and CDR2 SVGIG (reference sequence). The CDR3 region is CAWSLPGQPQHF. As DNA, the CDR3 is TGTGCCTGGAGTCTCCCCGGTCAGCCCCAGCATTTT.

The chain carries TRBV9 and TRBJ2-1; 11 nucleotides agree with TRBD2. V gave up 2 bases and J gave up 1 base; unmatched junction bases: 2. The CDR3 is 16 amino acids. Looked up from germline, CDR1 is SGDLS and CDR2 is YYNGEE. DNA for the CDR3: TGTGCCAGCAGCGTTAGCGGGGGGGCTTCCTACAATGAGCAGTTCTTC. Amino acid sequence: CASSVSGGASYNEQFF.

This clone appeared a few times. The V and J genes are TRBV27 and TRBJ2-2, with D possibly being TRBD1 or TRBD2 (5 bases each). The germline V gene has CDR1 MNHEY and CDR2 SMNVEV (reference sequence). The CDR3 length is 14 residues. V shed 3 bases and J shed 4 bases, with 9 bases lying between them. CDR3 protein: CASSFGAATGELFF. DNA of the CDR3: TGTGCCAGCAGTTTCGGGGCGGCCACCGGGGAGCTGTTTTTT.